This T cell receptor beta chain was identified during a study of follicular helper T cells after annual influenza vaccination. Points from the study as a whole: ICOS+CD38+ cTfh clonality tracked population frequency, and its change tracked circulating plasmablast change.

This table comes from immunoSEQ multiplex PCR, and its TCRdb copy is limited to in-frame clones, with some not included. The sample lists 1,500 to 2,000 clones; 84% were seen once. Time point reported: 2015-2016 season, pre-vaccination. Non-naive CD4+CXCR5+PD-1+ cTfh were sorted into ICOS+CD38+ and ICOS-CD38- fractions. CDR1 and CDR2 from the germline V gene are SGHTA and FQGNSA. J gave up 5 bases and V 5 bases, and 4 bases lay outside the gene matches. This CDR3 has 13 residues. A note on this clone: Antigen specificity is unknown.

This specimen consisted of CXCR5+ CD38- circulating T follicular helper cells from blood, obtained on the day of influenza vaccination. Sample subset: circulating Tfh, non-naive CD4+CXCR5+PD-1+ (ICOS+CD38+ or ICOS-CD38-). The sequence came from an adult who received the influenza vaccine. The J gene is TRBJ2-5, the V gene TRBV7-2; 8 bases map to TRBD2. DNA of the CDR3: TGTGCCAGCAGCCCACCTAGCGGGGAGACCCAGTACTTC. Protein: CASSPPSGETQYF.